Below, one T cell receptor beta chain is given with its context. Germline lookup yields CDR1 SGDLS and CDR2 YYNGEE. V dropped 2 bases and J dropped 2 bases, with 11 bases sitting between them. The CDR3 length is 14 residues. This sample is part of a study of T cells in Graves' hyperthyroidism and ophthalmopathy. RNA transcripts served as the template for amplifying TCR beta CDR3 regions. The TCR CDR3 was amplified in a first-round RT-PCR using the HTBI primer set. TCRdb re-derived calls from the multiplex PCR reads in MiXCR, one entry per CDR3 protein. The sample records more than 500,000 distinct CDR3 sequences, around 46% being singletons.

Sequencing was performed on peripheral blood or thyroid tissue (not recorded which). The origin of this receptor is an adult woman with Graves' disease, either hyperthyroidism or ophthalmopathy (not recorded which). The chain is built from TRBV9 and TRBJ2-7, with D perhaps being TRBD1 or TRBD2 (5 bases each). In DNA, the CDR3 is TGTGCCAGCAGCGTGGGGACCACCACCTACGAGCAGTACTTC. This translates into CASSVGTTTYEQYF.